This TCR beta chain was recorded in a study of blood T cell repertoires in COVID-19. Sequencing used immunoSEQ multiplex PCR; TCRdb keeps in-frame clones, though not all of them. The data show 150,000 to 200,000 clones, approximately 85% seen once. Specimen: peripheral blood. The origin of this receptor is a woman aged 55-69 years with acute or convalescent COVID-19.

The CDR3 region has the DNA TGCGCCAGCAGTGAGTCACCTCCGTTAGGGGGAGGCTACACCTTC. Translation gives CASSESPPLGGGYTF. The gene calls are TRBV10-2 and TRBJ1-2; weak D call: TRBD1 (6 bases). Germline V lookup: CDR1 WSHSY, CDR2 SAAADI. V lost 0 bases and J 8 bases, leaving 16 bases between the germline ends. The length of the CDR3 is 15 residues.